This entry lists 28 T cell receptor beta chains sequenced from one sample in a study of T-cell reconstitution after alpha-beta-depleted transplantation in children. Preparation of the TCRbeta library used unique molecular identifiers. MiXCR, run by TCRdb on the PCR reads, gives a single entry per CDR3 protein. The sample consists of fewer than 1 million distinct CDR3 sequences, roughly 15% of them appearing once. Sequenced here: PBMCs, mostly from graft donor cells, sampled 360 days after TCRalphabeta/CD19-depleted stem cell transplant. Source of these receptors: a male patient between 10 and 17 years old who had a stem cell transplant for acute lymphoblastic leukemia, so the T cells may come from the graft donor.

This clonotype was observed a few times. V and J are TRBV5-1 and TRBJ1-5, with 8 bases lining up with TRBD1. With 0 bases clipped from V and 2 bases from J, the junction kept 7 bases outside the gene matches. Germline loops: CDR1 SGHRS, CDR2 YFSETQ. CDR3 length equals 17 residues. CDR3 amino acids: CASSLGQGNGGNQPQHF. In nucleotides, the CDR3 is TGCGCCAGCAGCTTGGGACAGGGGAACGGGGGCAATCAGCCCCAGCATTTT.

V gene TRBV29-1 combines with J gene TRBJ2-5, with 7 bases lining up with TRBD1. The germline CDR1 and CDR2 sequences are SQVTM and ANQGSEA. The V gene end was trimmed by 5 bases and the J gene end by 2 bases; junction bases not matched to a gene: 11. This CDR3 comprises 15 residues. The DNA for the CDR3 is TGCAGCGTTAGTGGGACAGTAGACGTTCAAGAGACCCAGTACTTC. Translated: CSVSGTVDVQETQYF.

The chain is built from TRBV3-1 and TRBJ2-1, with 7 positions matching TRBD2. The CDR3 has 16 residues. The ends lost 3 bases at V and 3 bases at J; junction bases unmatched: 8. The germline V gene has CDR1 LGHDT and CDR2 YNNKEL (reference sequence). The CDR3: CASSQLGGSDYNEQFF. The DNA of the CDR3 is TGTGCCAGCAGCCAGCTTGGCGGGAGTGACTACAATGAGCAGTTCTTC.

The rearrangement joins TRBV24-1 to TRBJ2-5; D call uncertain. CDR3 length: 12 amino acids. Germline V lookup: CDR1 KGHDR, CDR2 SFDVKD. V was trimmed by 8 bases and J by 0 bases, leaving 6 bases between them. The CDR3 nucleotides read TGTGCCACCAAAGGATACCAAGAGACCCAGTACTTC. This translates into CATKGYQETQYF.

The chain carries TRBV5-1 and TRBJ1-1; no clear D. CDR1 SGHRS and CDR2 YFSETQ come from the germline V gene. Between the trimmed V and J ends, which lost 4 bases and 0 bases, there was a span of 7 bases. This CDR3 contains 13 residues. The CDR3 sequence: CASSDLMNTEAFF. Here the CDR3 DNA reads TGCGCCAGCAGCGACCTAATGAACACTGAAGCTTTCTTT. Supplemented by reference TRBV5-1 and TRBJ1-1, the full variable domain reads KAGVTQTPRYLIKTRGQQVTLSCSPISGHRSVSWYQQTPGQGLQFLFEYFSETQRNKGNFPGRFSGRQFSNSRSEMNVSTLELGDSALYLCASSDLMNTEAFFGQGTRLTVV.

This clonotype was counted only a few times. The CDR3 sequence: CASSQDSRGGNQPQHF. The CDR3 region has the DNA TGCGCCAGCAGCCAAGATTCCAGGGGGGGCAATCAGCCCCAGCATTTT. This chain joins TRBV4-1 and TRBJ1-5, with 7 nucleotides matching TRBD1. CDR1 is MGHRA and CDR2 is YSYEKL in the germline V gene. The CDR3 spans 16 residues. After removal of 0 bases from V and 2 bases from J, the junction contained 4 bases not matched to a gene.

This clonotype came up many times. The rearrangement links TRBV5-1 to TRBJ2-6; the D is unclear. Germline values: CDR1 SGHRS, CDR2 YFSETQ. The CDR3 is 16 residues long. Trimming stripped 6 bases from V and 0 bases from J, with 13 bases between. The chain's CDR3 is CASTASWSSGANVLTF. The CDR3 nucleotides read TGCGCCAGCACCGCCTCGTGGAGCTCTGGGGCCAACGTCCTGACTTTC.

V gene TRBV5-1 combines with J gene TRBJ2-7, with D possibly TRBD1 on 6 matching bases. The germline CDR1 and CDR2 sequences are SGHRS and YFSETQ. V was pared by 4 bases and J by 6 bases, with 29 bases between. CDR3 length: 18 residues. This chain's CDR3 is CASSNRVGRISIAGEQYF. The CDR3 nucleotides read TGCGCCAGCAGCAACAGGGTTGGTCGGATCAGCATCGCCGGCGAGCAGTACTTC.

The genes are TRBV27 and TRBJ2-5, with TRBD2 matching 9 bases. The CDR3 length is 15 residues. Per germline, CDR1 MNHEY and CDR2 SMNVEV (reference sequence). The J segment lost 2 bases and the V segment lost 5 bases, leaving 6 bases of the junction unmatched. The CDR3 nucleotides read TGTGCCAGCAGTCTGACTAGCGGACGTCAAGAGACCCAGTACTTC. It specifies CASSLTSGRQETQYF.

This chain links TRBV9 with TRBJ2-1; D may be TRBD1 (5 bases). V lost 1 base and J lost 7, with 15 bases in between. The CDR3 has 15 amino acids. Germline V lookup: CDR1 SGDLS, CDR2 YYNGEE. The chain's CDR3 is CASSVSGNKGNEQFF. The DNA for the CDR3 is TGTGCCAGCAGCGTATCAGGGAATAAAGGGAATGAGCAGTTCTTC.

The genes are TRBV4-2 and TRBJ2-3; TRBD2 is a possible D gene (5 bases). CDR1 is LGHNA and CDR2 is YNFKEQ in the germline V gene. The CDR3 is 14 residues long. V lost 0 bases to trimming and J lost 5 bases, with 9 bases between them. DNA for the CDR3: TGTGCCAGCAGCCAAGATGGTGAGGGAGATACGCAGTATTTT. Amino acid sequence: CASSQDGEGDTQYF.

A few counts support this clonotype. The rearrangement uses TRBV10-3 and TRBJ2-4; D possibly corresponds to TRBD1 (5 bases). This CDR3 region has 16 residues. V was cut by 0 bases and J by 5 bases, with 14 bases left in between. In germline, CDR1 is ENHRY, CDR2 SYGVKD. In nucleotides, the CDR3 is TGTGCCATCAGTGAGTCGGGGCAGCGACGCCAAAACATTCAGTACTTC. This encodes CAISESGQRRQNIQYF.

This clonotype was seen more than once but under ten times. The chain links TRBV5-5 to TRBJ2-7; D possibly corresponds to TRBD1 (6 bases). The CDR3 is made up of 14 amino acids. Trimming stripped 4 bases from V and 3 bases from J, with 14 bases between. Germline V gives CDR1 SGHKS, CDR2 YYEKEE (reference sequence). As DNA, the CDR3 is TGTGCCAGCAGCCTAATTACAGGGCACTACGAGCAGTACTTC. It encodes CASSLITGHYEQYF.

This clonotype was detected a few times. The chain recombines TRBV27 with TRBJ2-7, with unresolved D. V lost 6 bases and J lost 3, with 12 bases in between. The CDR3 sequence is 13 residues long. Looked up from germline, CDR1 is MNHEY and CDR2 is SMNVEV (reference sequence). The CDR3 DNA reads TGTGCCAGCAGAGTATCGATATTCTACGAGCAGTACTTC. Amino acids: CASRVSIFYEQYF.

This clonotype was observed at least ten times. The rearrangement joins TRBV12-3 or TRBV12-4 to TRBJ2-1; 7 bases are shared with TRBD2. The junction had 2 bases not matched to a gene; V was cut back by 6 bases and J by 0 bases. CDR3 length: 14 residues. The CDR3 here is CASSSGASYNEQFF. DNA for the CDR3: TGTGCCAGCAGCAGCGGGGCCTCCTACAATGAGCAGTTCTTC.

This clonotype was seen many times. This chain joins TRBV14 and TRBJ2-7; 8 nucleotides align to TRBD2. CDR1 and CDR2 from the germline V gene are SGHDN and FVKESK. The CDR3 consists of 16 residues. V lost 0 bases, J lost 2 bases, and 6 bases stayed unmatched. CDR3 residues: CASSQDGLATTYEQYF. The CDR3 nucleotides read TGTGCCAGCAGCCAAGATGGACTAGCAACGACCTACGAGCAGTACTTC.

The chain has TRBV15 and TRBJ2-7; the D gene is possibly TRBD2 (6 bases). Germline-derived CDR1 and CDR2 are LNHNV and YYDKDF (reference sequence). V shed 4 bases and J shed 4 bases, with 14 bases lying between them. The CDR3 consists of 14 residues. DNA for the CDR3: TGTGCCACCAGCATGTCGGCGGGACTTTACGAGCAGTACTTC. Protein sequence: CATSMSAGLYEQYF.

The chain joins TRBV5-4 to TRBJ2-3, with no clear D. Trimming pared 0 bases from V and 0 bases from J, leaving 20 bases between. Looked up from germline, CDR1 is SGHNT and CDR2 is YYREEE (reference sequence). The length of the CDR3 is 19 residues. CDR3 sequence: CASSLAKSGRMASTDTQYF. The CDR3 nucleotides are TGTGCCAGCAGCTTGGCCAAGTCAGGACGGATGGCTAGCACAGATACGCAGTATTTT. The full variable domain, completed using reference TRBV5-4 and TRBJ2-3, is ETGVTQSPTHLIKTRGQQVTLRCSSQSGHNTVSWYQQALGQGPQFIFQYYREEENGRGNFPPRFSGLQFPNYSSELNVNALELDDSALYLCASSLAKSGRMASTDTQYFGPGTRLTVL.

The rearrangement joins TRBV10-3 to TRBJ2-5, with TRBD2 as a possible D gene (5 bases). The germline V gene encodes CDR1 ENHRY and CDR2 SYGVKD. The V end was cut by 3 bases, the J end by 2 bases, with 16 bases between. CDR3 length equals 16 residues. The CDR3: CAISDPSNPGQETQYF. As DNA, the CDR3 is TGTGCCATCAGTGACCCCTCCAATCCGGGGCAAGAGACCCAGTACTTC.

The genes are TRBV7-6 and TRBJ2-1; the match to TRBD2 covers 9 bases. Looked up from germline, CDR1 is SGHVS and CDR2 is FNYEAQ. The CDR3 contains 17 residues. V dropped 8 bases and J dropped 0; count of bases not matched to a gene: 11. The CDR3: CASVGLAGPSSYNEQFF. The CDR3 DNA reads TGTGCCAGCGTTGGGCTAGCGGGACCGAGCTCCTACAATGAGCAGTTCTTC.

This chain connects TRBV12-3 or TRBV12-4 to TRBJ2-4; tentatively, D is TRBD2 (5 bases). There are 14 residues in the CDR3. Trimming cost V 3 bases and J 0 bases, with 6 bases left between them. The CDR3 is CASSFAGAKNIQYF. The DNA for the CDR3 is TGTGCCAGCAGTTTCGCGGGAGCCAAAAACATTCAGTACTTC.

Many counts were recorded for this clonotype. The chain couples TRBV29-1 to TRBJ2-7; tentatively, D is TRBD2 (8 bases). Trimming removed 7 bases from V and 0 bases from J, with 22 bases in between. The CDR3 spans 16 residues. Germline V gene lookup returns CDR1 SQVTM and CDR2 ANQGSEA. CDR3 residues: CSATGALAGYSYEQYF. CDR3 DNA sequence: TGCAGCGCAACAGGGGCCCTAGCGGGTTACTCCTACGAGCAGTACTTC.

This clonotype was seen many times. V usage is TRBV7-8 and J usage is TRBJ2-3, with TRBD1 matching 8 bases. Germline lookup yields CDR1 SGHVS and CDR2 FQNEAQ. This CDR3 has 17 amino acids. V trimming: 0 bases; J trimming: 3 bases; junction bases outside the gene matches: 8. CDR3 in amino acids: CASSLAVETGVTDTQYF. The CDR3 nucleotides are TGTGCCAGCAGCTTAGCGGTTGAGACAGGGGTAACAGATACGCAGTATTTT.

The chain links TRBV12-3 or TRBV12-4 to TRBJ2-3, with D perhaps being TRBD1 or TRBD2 (5 bases each). Between the trimmed V and J ends, which lost 5 bases and 7 bases, there was a span of 19 bases. This CDR3 spans 15 amino acids. CDR3 DNA: TGTGCCAGCAGTCCTTTAGGGGACGCCTCCAATACGCAGTATTTT. The encoded protein is CASSPLGDASNTQYF.

The V gene is TRBV7-2, the J gene TRBJ2-1; 7 bases align to TRBD2. With 5 bases clipped from V and 4 bases from J, the junction kept 8 bases outside the gene matches. This CDR3 is 15 amino acids long. The germline CDR1 and CDR2 sequences are SGHTA and FQGNSA. DNA of the CDR3: TGTGCCAGCAGCCCTTTAGCGGGTTATTACAATGAGCAGTTCTTC. Protein sequence: CASSPLAGYYNEQFF.

The J gene is TRBJ2-5, the V gene TRBV11-2; weak D call: TRBD1 (5 bases). The germline V and J ends were trimmed by 1 base and 1 base, with 16 bases remaining between them. CDR3 length equals 17 residues. CDR1 is SGHAT and CDR2 is FQNNGV in the germline V gene. This CDR3 is CASSLVGLVTVQETQYF. For the CDR3, the DNA is TGTGCCAGCAGCTTAGTGGGATTGGTGACAGTCCAAGAGACCCAGTACTTC.

This clonotype was counted a few times. The chain recombines TRBV7-9 with TRBJ1-2; 10 bases are shared with TRBD1. The V gene end was trimmed by 5 bases and the J gene end by 5 bases; junction bases not matched to a gene: 14. The CDR3 is 17 residues long. Per germline, CDR1 SEHNR and CDR2 FQNEAQ (reference sequence). CDR3 coding DNA: TGTGCCAGCAGCCCCAGCGGACAGGGGGGATATGAGTATGGCTACACCTTC. It encodes CASSPSGQGGYEYGYTF.

This clonotype appeared a few times. The chain joins TRBV15 to TRBJ2-1; weak D call: TRBD2 (5 bases). In germline, CDR1 is LNHNV, CDR2 YYDKDF (reference sequence). There are 14 residues in the CDR3. V was trimmed by 1 base and J by 9 bases, leaving 13 bases between them. The CDR3 sequence is CATSRAGGGIEQFF. The CDR3 DNA follows: TGTGCCACCAGCAGAGCAGGAGGAGGCATTGAGCAGTTCTTC.